The 24 T cell receptor beta chains presented below share a single source sample, sequenced in a study of cytomegalovirus exposure and HLA in healthy donors. Use of 60 Vbeta and 13 Jbeta primers characterized the PCR. Measured with immunoSEQ multiplex PCR; TCRdb has only the in-frame clones, and not every one. The sample table sets out around 70,000 clones. The sequencing sample was made of PBMCs. Every receptor here comes from a middle-aged man in good health and CMV-seronegative.

The chain is built from TRBV21-1 and TRBJ1-5; TRBD1, the table's D call, was not compared with the DNA. TRBV21-1 is marked as a pseudogene. This CDR3 contains 16 residues. CDR3 amino acids: CASSKGGRGRDQPQHF. CDR3 coding DNA: TGTGCCAGCAGCAAAGGAGGCAGGGGTCGGGATCAGCCCCAGCATTTT.

The chain employs TRBV15 and TRBJ2-1, with 8 bases matching TRBD2. This CDR3 is built from 16 residues. Losses at the gene ends were 5 bases for V and 8 bases for J; bases not matched to a gene: 14. CDR1 and CDR2 from the germline V gene are LNHNV and YYDKDF (reference sequence). The CDR3 region is CATSSHSRGGIDEQFF. The DNA of the CDR3 is TGTGCCACCAGCTCCCATTCTCGCGGGGGGATCGATGAGCAGTTCTTC.

The chain carries TRBV2 and TRBJ2-2; no clear D gene. The better agreement between TRBJ1-1 and the DNA end casts doubt on the J call. This CDR3 region has 11 residues. Per germline, CDR1 SNHLY and CDR2 FYNNEI. The CDR3 DNA follows: TGTGCCACTGGCGAGGCGGTTGTGGCTTTCTTT. As protein: CATGEAVVAFF.

The genes are TRBV6-6 and TRBJ2-7, with D possibly TRBD2 on 5 matching bases. The CDR3 totals 12 residues. Germline V gene lookup returns CDR1 MNHNY and CDR2 SVGAGI (reference sequence). V was clipped by 6 bases and J by 6 bases, with 12 bases between them. CDR3 sequence (DNA): TGTGCCAGCAGCCTGACCGGGATCGAGCAGTACTTC. It yields the protein CASSLTGIEQYF.

Regarding this clone: Different DNA sequences within this sample yield the same CDR3. The chain carries TRBV7-2 and TRBJ2-7; D not certain. Germline V gene data show CDR1 as SGHTA and CDR2 as FQGNSA. This CDR3 is built from 12 residues. The germline V and J ends were trimmed by 3 bases and 4 bases, with 7 bases remaining between them. CDR3 loop: CASSLTSYEQYF. The DNA for the CDR3 is TGTGCCAGCAGCTTGACATCTTACGAGCAGTACTTC.

CDR3 DNA: TGTGCCAGCAGCTTAGAGAGCACCGGGGAGCTGTTTTTT. It codes for CASSLESTGELFF. The chain employs TRBV7-2 and TRBJ2-2; D unclear. The CDR3 runs 13 residues. V lost 1 base, J lost 4 bases, and 4 bases lay in between. CDR1 and CDR2 from the germline V gene are SGHTA and FQGNSA. The whole variable domain, filled in from reference TRBV7-2 and TRBJ2-2, reads GAGVSQSPSNKVTEKGKDVELRCDPISGHTALYWYRQSLGQGLEFLIYFQGNSAPDKSGLPSDRFSAERTGGSVSTLTIQRTQQEDSAVYLCASSLESTGELFFGEGSRLTVL.

The chain employs TRBV27 and TRBJ2-7, with 11 positions matching TRBD2. In germline, CDR1 is MNHEY, CDR2 SMNVEV (reference sequence). Losses at the gene ends were 1 base for V and 13 bases for J; bases not matched to a gene: 6. The CDR3 consists of 13 residues. For the CDR3, the DNA is TGTGCCAGCAGTTTATGGGCTAGCGGGAGGAACTACTTC. This translates into CASSLWASGRNYF.

The J gene is TRBJ2-7, the V gene TRBV4-3; 8 nucleotides agree with TRBD1. The CDR3 loop spans 18 amino acids. Germline V lookup: CDR1 LGHNA, CDR2 YSLEER. V shed 2 bases, J shed 2 bases, and the junction held 14 bases outside the gene matches. The CDR3 is CASSQMIVGEQGAYEQYF. The CDR3 region has the DNA TGCGCCAGCAGCCAAATGATAGTCGGGGAACAGGGGGCCTACGAGCAGTACTTC.

V usage is TRBV6-4 and J usage is TRBJ2-3, with 8 bases matching TRBD2. This CDR3 comprises 17 residues. V lost 2 bases to trimming and J lost 1 base; unmatched junction nucleotides: 8. CDR1 and CDR2 from the germline V gene are MRHNA and SNTAGT. This chain's CDR3 is CASSDTGGIPGTDTQYF. The CDR3 DNA sequence: TGTGCCAGCAGTGACACGGGGGGGATCCCCGGCACAGATACGCAGTATTTT.

The chain recombines TRBV28 with TRBJ1-5; weak D call: TRBD1 (5 bases). V was trimmed by 3 bases and J by 7 bases, leaving 16 bases between them. Germline CDR1 reads MDHEN; CDR2 reads SYDVKM. The CDR3 is 15 residues long. This CDR3 reads CASSFPGQVGQPQHF. The CDR3 DNA sequence: TGTGCCAGCAGTTTTCCCGGACAAGTGGGGCAGCCCCAGCATTTT.

This rearrangement joins TRBV15 to TRBJ1-3; 7 bases match TRBD1. J lost 4 bases, V lost 2 bases, and 8 bases had no gene match. This CDR3 region has 16 residues. The germline CDR1 and CDR2 sequences are LNHNV and YYDKDF (reference sequence). In DNA, the CDR3 is TGTGCCACCAGCAGAAGACAGGGAGCGAGGGGAAACACCATATATTTT. Encoded protein: CATSRRQGARGNTIYF.

The chain has TRBV2 and TRBJ1-5, with 8 positions matching TRBD1. V dropped 3 bases and J dropped 7; count of bases not matched to a gene: 11. CDR3 length: 16 residues. Germline assignment: CDR1 SNHLY and CDR2 FYNNEI. The CDR3 is CASSDVAGGAGQPQHF. The CDR3 DNA is TGTGCCAGCAGTGACGTCGCAGGGGGCGCGGGGCAGCCCCAGCATTTT. Looking up the rest from reference TRBV2 and TRBJ1-5 gives the full variable domain: EPEVTQTPSHQVTQMGQEVILRCVPISNHLYFYWYRQILGQKVEFLVSFYNNEISEKSEIFDDQFSVERPDGSNFTLKIRSTKLEDSAMYFCASSDVAGGAGQPQHFGDGTRLSIL.

The rearrangement uses TRBV5-1 and TRBJ2-3; D is ambiguous. The CDR3 contains 15 residues. Trimming stripped 4 bases from V and 4 bases from J, with 16 bases between. Germline values: CDR1 SGHRS, CDR2 YFSETQ. CDR3 protein: CASSMSGRGADTQYF. As DNA, the CDR3 is TGCGCCAGCAGCATGTCTGGCCGCGGCGCAGATACGCAGTATTTT.

The V and J genes are TRBV29-1 and TRBJ2-7; a possible D gene is TRBD1 (7 bases). Between the trimmed V and J ends, which lost 7 bases and 0 bases, there was a span of 19 bases. Per the germline V gene, CDR1 is SQVTM and CDR2 is ANQGSEA. CDR3 length equals 15 residues. The CDR3 protein is CSAQGTGDSSYEQYF. As DNA, the CDR3 is TGCAGCGCTCAGGGGACGGGGGACAGCTCCTACGAGCAGTACTTC.

This chain joins TRBV27 and TRBJ1-1, with 8 nucleotides matching TRBD1. This CDR3 is 17 amino acids long. Germline V gene sequence: CDR1 MNHEY, CDR2 SMNVEV (reference sequence). V lost 4 bases and J lost 5; bases outside the gene matches: 15. In nucleotides, the CDR3 is TGTGCCAGCAGTTCTCCAGGGGGCAGGGGCGTAAAAACTGAAGCTTTCTTT. It specifies CASSSPGGRGVKTEAFF.

The chain has TRBV28 and TRBJ2-1; the D gene is possibly TRBD2 (5 bases). The V end was cut by 3 bases, the J end by 0 bases, with 9 bases between. CDR3 length equals 15 residues. The germline CDR1 and CDR2 sequences are MDHEN and SYDVKM. The CDR3 nucleotides read TGTGCCAGCAGTTTGGTAGGGAGCTCCTACAATGAGCAGTTCTTC. It codes for CASSLVGSSYNEQFF.

This chain connects TRBV4-3 to TRBJ2-1; TRBD2 matches 10 bases. Germline CDR1 is LGHNA and CDR2 is YSLEER. The CDR3 covers 15 residues. The trim removed 0 bases at V and 9 bases at J, leaving 5 bases unmatched. CDR3 residues: CASSQDGTSVSEQFF. The CDR3 coding sequence is TGCGCCAGCAGCCAAGATGGGACTAGCGTCAGTGAGCAGTTCTTC.

This sequence joins TRBV30 and TRBJ1-3; maybe TRBD1 (5 bases). CDR1 GTSNPN and CDR2 SVGIG come from the germline V gene (reference sequence). This CDR3 region has 17 residues. With 0 bases removed from V and 0 bases from J, the gap between germline ends came to 15 bases. The DNA for the CDR3 is TGTGCCTGGAGTGTACTTTCGGGACTAAGCTCTGGAAACACCATATATTTT. This gives the protein CAWSVLSGLSSGNTIYF. The variable domain in full, with the rest retrieved from reference TRBV30 and TRBJ1-3, is SQTIHQWPATLVQPVGSPLSLECTVEGTSNPNLYWYRQAAGRGLQLLFYSVGIGQISSEVPQNLSASRPQDRQFILSSKKLLLSDSGFYLCAWSVLSGLSSGNTIYFGEGSWLTVV.

DNA of the CDR3: TGTGCCAGCAGCTCCCACACAGGGAGTAATGAAAAACTGTTTTTT. This gives the protein CASSSHTGSNEKLFF. The chain recombines TRBV5-8 with TRBJ1-4; D perhaps matches TRBD1 (6 bases). Trimming removed 3 bases at V and 4 bases at J, with 13 bases between. The CDR3 loop spans 15 amino acids. Germline loops: CDR1 SGHTS, CDR2 YDEGEE.

The genes are TRBV30 and TRBJ2-7; a possible D gene is TRBD1 (5 bases). Germline lookup yields CDR1 GTSNPN and CDR2 SVGIG (reference sequence). The ends were cut back, 0 bases at V and 4 bases at J, with 16 bases in the middle. The CDR3 is 15 residues long. CDR3 DNA sequence: TGTGCCTGGAGTGTCAAGCAGGGTGGTATTTACGAGCAGTACTTC. Protein: CAWSVKQGGIYEQYF. The whole variable domain, remainder taken from reference TRBV30 and TRBJ2-7, is SQTIHQWPATLVQPVGSPLSLECTVEGTSNPNLYWYRQAAGRGLQLLFYSVGIGQISSEVPQNLSASRPQDRQFILSSKKLLLSDSGFYLCAWSVKQGGIYEQYFGPGTRLTVT.

J is TRBJ1-3 and V is TRBV13, with D possibly being TRBD1 (5 bases). The germline V and J ends were trimmed by 5 bases and 4 bases, with 21 bases remaining between them. The CDR3 has 17 residues. Germline V gives CDR1 PRHDT, CDR2 FYEKMQ (reference sequence). The CDR3 region is CASSRPEGGAGGNTIYF. DNA for the CDR3: TGTGCCAGCAGCCGGCCTGAGGGAGGGGCCGGGGGAAACACCATATATTTT.

By frequency, this clone registers medium-sized. The rearrangement links TRBV7-2 to TRBJ1-3; D gene uncertain. CDR1 is SGHTA, CDR2 FQGNSA, per germline. CDR3 length: 14 amino acids. The V end lost 0 bases, the J end lost 1 base, and 4 bases lay between the germline ends. The CDR3 region has the DNA TGTGCCAGCAGCTTAGCTAGTTCTGGAAACACCATATATTTT. Protein: CASSLASSGNTIYF.

The chain joins TRBV2 to TRBJ2-4; D is possibly TRBD1 (6 bases). This CDR3 has 17 residues. V dropped 5 bases and J dropped 1 base, with 18 bases sitting between them. Per germline, CDR1 SNHLY and CDR2 FYNNEI. The CDR3 loop reads CASSYDRRGLAKNIQYF. Here the CDR3 DNA reads TGTGCCAGCAGTTACGACCGCAGGGGTCTGGCCAAAAACATTCAGTACTTC.

The CDR3 DNA reads TGTGCCAGCAGCCGTCCGGGACAGGGTGTCCATCAGCCCCAGCATTTT. Protein product: CASSRPGQGVHQPQHF. This chain connects TRBV7-8 to TRBJ1-5; 9 nucleotides align to TRBD1. CDR1 is SGHVS and CDR2 is FQNEAQ in the germline V gene. The CDR3 contains 16 residues. V shed 5 bases, J shed 5 bases, and the junction held 10 bases outside the gene matches.